This TCR beta chain derives from a study of OX40 agonist ivuxolimab in advanced cancers. Study summary: Patients were treated with ivuxolimab, an agonistic anti-OX40 (CD134) antibody. Partial responses were achieved by three patients, one with hepatocellular carcinoma and two with cutaneous melanoma. General observations from the study: Undetermined was the antigen specificity of the expanded peripheral T cells.

Measured with immunoSEQ multiplex PCR; TCRdb has only the in-frame clones, and not every one. Among fewer than 80,000 clones listed, 86% were seen once. With regard to this clone: The antigen is unknown.

The sequence was obtained from an adult with an advanced solid tumor such as melanoma, head and neck, liver or kidney cancer. Specimen: CD4+ or CD8+ T cells sorted from blood, collected in a trial of the OX40 agonist ivuxolimab.

The CDR3 DNA follows: TGCGCCAGCAGCTTAACTTCGGTGGGAAACACCATATATTTT. Translation: CASSLTSVGNTIYF. The chain has TRBV5-1 and TRBJ1-3; D gene ambiguous. The CDR3 runs 14 residues. Trimming left V 2 bases short and J 4 bases short, with 10 bases between. Looked up from germline, CDR1 is SGHRS and CDR2 is YFSETQ.